This is a list of T cell receptor beta chains from one sample in a study of T cells in localized non-small cell lung cancer. TCRdb keeps only in-frame clones here, not all; method: immunoSEQ multiplex PCR. Of around 2,000 clones in the sample, less than 25% are singletons; the top ten hold just under 8%. The sample in question was normal lung tissue next to the tumor, obtained before any cancer treatment. These receptors originate from a woman aged 35-75 years with stage I lung adenocarcinoma. Each CDR3 is given with its conserved first and last residue. D genes are given only for firm matches. Some rows have no size entry. The others give once, few or many, or a class for an expanded clone.

cdr3_length,d_call,j_call,clone_size,v_call,cdr3_nt,cdr3_aa
14,.,TRBJ2-7,few,TRBV11-3,TGTGCCAGCAGCTATACACTAGGGGGATACGAGCAGTACTTC,CASSYTLGGYEQYF
14,TRBD1,TRBJ1-4,once,TRBV5-1,TGCGCCAGCAGCTTGAAGGGACAGGACGAAAAACTGTTTTTT,CASSLKGQDEKLFF
17,.,TRBJ1-2,.,TRBV1,TGCGCCAGCAGCCAAAAGGGAAAGGAAGAAGCTAACTATGGCTACACCTTC,CASSQKGKEEANYGYTF
17,TRBD1,TRBJ2-2,few,TRBV6-8,TGTGCCAGCAGTCGATACCACGGGACAGGGGAGACCGGGGAGCTGTTTTTT,CASSRYHGTGETGELFF
14,.,TRBJ2-5,.,TRBV23-1,TGCGCCAGCAGCCAAGATCGGCGGGAAGAGACCCAGTACTTC,CASSQDRREETQYF
15,.,TRBJ1-4,medium-sized,TRBV11-3,TGTGCCAGCAGCCCGACTGCCCCAACTAATGAAAAACTGTTTTTT,CASSPTAPTNEKLFF
15,.,TRBJ2-5,.,TRBV19,TGTGCCAGTCTGCCTTGGAGCGGGTCTCAAGAGACCCAGTACTTC,CASLPWSGSQETQYF
14,.,TRBJ1-1,few,TRBV4-1,TGCGCCAGCAGCCAAGTAGGGTCCTCTTTTGAAGCTTTCTTT,CASSQVGSSFEAFF
14,TRBD1,TRBJ1-2,few,TRBV11-3,TGTGCCAGCAGCTTTTACAGGGGGGTTGCGGGCTACACCTTC,CASSFYRGVAGYTF
13,.,TRBJ2-2,.,TRBV6-8,TGTGCCAGCAGTCAAAGGAACACCGGGGAGCTGTTTTTT,CASSQRNTGELFF
14,TRBD2,TRBJ2-5,once,TRBV5-1,TGCGCCAGCAGCTTGGCTCGAGCGGGGGAGACCCAGTACTTC,CASSLARAGETQYF
15,TRBD1,TRBJ1-6,few,TRBV11-3,TGTGCCAGCAGCTTAAATGGGGCAGGGGGTTCACCCCTCCACTTT,CASSLNGAGGSPLHF
15,.,TRBJ1-5,.,TRBV19,TGTGCCAGTAGTATCGGCGGGACACCGAATCAGCCCCAGCATTTT,CASSIGGTPNQPQHF
14,.,TRBJ1-1,medium-sized,TRBV11-3,TGTGCCAGCAGCTTAGTAAACGAGAACACTGAAGCTTTCTTT,CASSLVNENTEAFF
15,TRBD1,TRBJ1-3,few,TRBV11-3,TGTGCCAGCGCCAACAGGGGGCGCGCGGGAAACACCATATATTTT,CASANRGRAGNTIYF
14,.,TRBJ1-1,few,TRBV11-3,TGTGCCAGCAGCTCGATGGGGGCGAACACTGAAGCTTTCTTT,CASSSMGANTEAFF
15,TRBD1,TRBJ1-1,few,TRBV6-8,TGTGCCAGCAAGCCGGGACAGGGGCATTACACTGAAGCTTTCTTT,CASKPGQGHYTEAFF
14,.,TRBJ2-7,few,TRBV6-8,TGTGCCAGCAGTTACGACAGGAAGGCCTACGAGCAGTACTTC,CASSYDRKAYEQYF
16,TRBD2,TRBJ2-3,medium-sized,TRBV11-3,TGTGCCAGCAGGCCCGGGACTAGCGGGGTCACAGATACGCAGTATTTT,CASRPGTSGVTDTQYF
15,TRBD1,TRBJ1-1,medium-sized,TRBV4-1,TGCGCCAGCAGCCCTGGACAGGGGTGGAACACTGAAGCTTTCTTT,CASSPGQGWNTEAFF
15,TRBD1,TRBJ2-7,.,TRBV9,TGTGCCAGCAGGAGGCGGGGACAGGGATCGATCGAGCAGTACTTC,CASRRRGQGSIEQYF
13,.,TRBJ2-7,.,TRBV6-8,TGTGCCAGCAGTGATTTGTCCTCCTACGAGCAGTACTTC,CASSDLSSYEQYF
16,.,TRBJ2-7,.,TRBV15,TGTGCCACCAGCAGAGAAGAGGCAGGGAGACCCTACGAGCAGTACTTC,CATSREEAGRPYEQYF